One and the same sample provided the 21 T cell receptor beta chains below, sequenced in a study of blood T cells in healthy people across ages. A sample-barcoded 5' primer and a J-beta primer mix were used in a second PCR of about 6 to 12 cycles. One entry per CDR3 protein results from TCRdb running MiXCR on the 5' RACE reads. The data contain about 750,000 distinct CDR3 sequences, roughly 50% of them seen just once; the ten biggest clones take up approximately 40%. The specimen sequenced was blood. The receptors here all came from a man of 80 years or more in good health.

The chain uses TRBV4-1 and TRBJ2-7, with D unresolved. CDR1 and CDR2 (germline): MGHRA, YSYEKL. V was shortened by 4 bases and J by 3 bases, with 10 bases between the two germline ends. There are 13 residues in the CDR3. CDR3: CASSLSAGYEQYF. The CDR3 DNA is TGCGCCAGCAGCCTGTCGGCTGGCTACGAGCAGTACTTC.

This sequence joins TRBV11-2 and TRBJ1-4, with D possibly matching TRBD1 (5 bases). The CDR3 covers 13 residues. Per germline, CDR1 SGHAT and CDR2 FQNNGV. V was trimmed by 5 bases and J by 8 bases, leaving 12 bases between them. The chain's CDR3 is CASSPGDREKLFF. Written as DNA, the CDR3 is TGTGCCAGCAGCCCGGGGGACCGGGAAAAACTGTTTTTT.

The chain is built from TRBV10-3 and TRBJ2-1; 7 nucleotides line up with TRBD2. The CDR3 has 15 residues. Germline-derived CDR1 and CDR2 are ENHRY and SYGVKD. With V trimmed by 6 bases and J by 4 bases, 9 bases remained unmatched. CDR3 DNA sequence: TGTGCCATCAGCCTCGGGGCGGGAGCTTACAATGAGCAGTTCTTC. This gives the protein CAISLGAGAYNEQFF.

This clonotype has just a few counts. This sequence joins TRBV15 and TRBJ2-1, with 8 bases that match TRBD2. The germline gives CDR1 LNHNV, CDR2 YYDKDF (reference sequence). This CDR3 spans 15 amino acids. Trimming took 4 bases from V and 9 from J; bases not matched to a gene: 11. Here the CDR3 reads CATSTRAGGGGEQFF. CDR3 nucleotides: TGTGCCACCAGCACGAGGGCGGGAGGTGGTGGTGAGCAGTTCTTC.

This chain connects TRBV9 to TRBJ2-1, with 12 bases that match TRBD2. Per germline, CDR1 SGDLS and CDR2 YYNGEE. The V segment lost 3 bases and the J segment 1 base; nucleotides outside the gene matches: 11. The CDR3 has 19 residues. The CDR3, as DNA: TGTGCCAGCAGCGAAAAAGGACTAGCGGGAACACCTTCCTACAATGAGCAGTTCTTC. Translation: CASSEKGLAGTPSYNEQFF.

The V gene is TRBV10-3, the J gene TRBJ2-1, with D possibly TRBD2 on 6 matching bases. The CDR3 consists of 13 residues. V dropped 2 bases and J dropped 7 bases, with 9 bases sitting between them. CDR1 is ENHRY, CDR2 SYGVKD, per germline. CDR3 in DNA: TGTGCCATCAGTGAGGGGGAGGTGAATGAGCAGTTCTTC. Translation gives CAISEGEVNEQFF.

The chain combines TRBV10-3 with TRBJ2-1; TRBD1 agrees at 9 bases. Trimming took 2 bases from V and 12 from J; bases not matched to a gene: 14. This CDR3 has 16 amino acids. Germline CDR1 reads ENHRY; CDR2 reads SYGVKD. The DNA of the CDR3 is TGTGCCATCAGTGAGGCCGGGACAGGGAGAGGTGGGGGGCAGTTCTTC. Its translation is CAISEAGTGRGGGQFF.

The rearrangement joins TRBV7-9 to TRBJ1-2, with D unclear. CDR3 length equals 12 residues. Trimming stripped 1 base from V and 4 bases from J, with 4 bases between. The germline gives CDR1 SEHNR, CDR2 FQNEAQ (reference sequence). The chain's CDR3 is CASSLDTYGYTF. The CDR3 DNA reads TGTGCCAGCAGCTTAGACACCTATGGCTACACCTTC.

This chain joins TRBV9 and TRBJ2-3; D is possibly TRBD2 (7 bases). The V end lost 4 bases, the J end lost 1 base, and 16 bases lay between the germline ends. Per the germline V gene, CDR1 is SGDLS and CDR2 is YYNGEE. CDR3 length: 16 residues. CDR3 nucleotide sequence: TGTGCCAGCAGCCGTCCGGGGGGCGGTGGCACAGATACGCAGTATTTT. Its protein is CASSRPGGGGTDTQYF.

This clonotype occurred a few times. V and J are TRBV13 and TRBJ2-4, with TRBD1 identical over 7 bases. The germline gives CDR1 PRHDT, CDR2 FYEKMQ (reference sequence). V lost 0 bases, J lost 5 bases, and 13 bases stayed unmatched. The CDR3 is 18 residues long. The CDR3, as DNA: TGTGCCAGCAGCTTAGGCCCGGGACAGCCTTTGTTGGAAAACATTCAGTACTTC. Protein product: CASSLGPGQPLLENIQYF.

The chain has TRBV2 and TRBJ2-7; 14 bases fit TRBD2. The end of the DNA is better explained by TRBJ2-5, so the J call may be wrong. This CDR3 is 15 amino acids long. Germline-derived CDR1 and CDR2 are SNHLY and FYNNEI. This chain's CDR3 is CASRRLAGGTETQYF. CDR3 nucleotide sequence: TGTGCCAGCAGGCGACTAGCGGGAGGGACTGAGACCCAGTACTTC.

DNA for the CDR3: TGCAGTGCTAGAGAAGTGGGGCAGGACATATATACGCAGTATTTT. It translates to CSAREVGQDIYTQYF. The chain employs TRBV20-1 and TRBJ2-3; D may be TRBD1 (5 bases). V was clipped by 0 bases and J by 7 bases, with 17 bases between them. This CDR3 region has 15 residues. Germline V gene lookup returns CDR1 DFQATT and CDR2 SNEGSKA (reference sequence).

The V gene is TRBV7-2, the J gene TRBJ1-1, with 7 bases identical to TRBD1. The V gene's germline CDR1 is SGHTA and CDR2 FQGNSA. The V gene end was trimmed by 4 bases and the J gene end by 11 bases; junction bases not matched to a gene: 10. CDR3 length: 13 amino acids. CDR3 nucleotide sequence: TGTGCCAGCAGCTCGTCATCGACAGGGCGGGCTTTCTTT. It yields the protein CASSSSSTGRAFF.

This clonotype was observed a few times. The CDR3: CASSADRGINEQYF. The CDR3 DNA reads TGTGCCAGCAGCGCAGACAGGGGGATAAACGAGCAGTACTTC. This chain connects TRBV5-6 to TRBJ2-7; 9 nucleotides match TRBD1. The germline V gene has CDR1 SGHDT and CDR2 YYEEEE. V trimming: 4 bases; J trimming: 5 bases; junction bases outside the gene matches: 7. CDR3 length: 14 amino acids.

The CDR3 coding sequence is TGTGCCAGCAGTTCGGGACTAGCGGGAGGTCGCAATGAGCAGTTCTTC. The encoded protein is CASSSGLAGGRNEQFF. This chain connects TRBV28 to TRBJ2-1; 15 bases match TRBD2. Germline V gene lookup returns CDR1 MDHEN and CDR2 SYDVKM. J gave up 6 bases and V 4 bases, and 4 bases lay outside the gene matches. CDR3 size: 16 residues. The full variable domain, with the rest looked up from reference TRBV28 and TRBJ2-1, is DVKVTQSSRYLVKRTGEKVFLECVQDMDHENMFWYRQDPGLGLRLIYFSYDVKMKEKGDIPEGYSVSREKKERFSLILESASTNQTSMYLCASSSGLAGGRNEQFFGPGTRLTVL.

This chain links TRBV4-2 with TRBJ2-1; D unresolved. CDR1 is LGHNA and CDR2 is YNFKEQ in the germline V gene. The CDR3 consists of 17 residues. The V end lost 2 bases, the J end lost 3 bases, and 17 bases lay between the germline ends. This CDR3 reads CASSQILDGPNYNEQFF. In DNA, the CDR3 is TGTGCCAGCAGCCAAATTCTTGACGGCCCAAACTACAATGAGCAGTTCTTC.

The genes are TRBV5-1 and TRBJ2-5, with D uncertain. Trimming shortened V by 0 bases and J by 6 bases, and 9 bases separated the two germline ends. Germline CDR1 is SGHRS and CDR2 is YFSETQ. CDR3 size: 13 residues. This chain's CDR3 is CASSLGWRKTQYF. In nucleotides, the CDR3 is TGCGCCAGCAGCTTGGGGTGGAGAAAGACCCAGTACTTC.

The gene calls are TRBV27 and TRBJ2-1, with 10 bases identical to TRBD2. Trimming took 3 bases from V and 1 from J; bases not matched to a gene: 3. Germline values: CDR1 MNHEY, CDR2 SMNVEV (reference sequence). CDR3 length: 16 residues. The chain's CDR3 is CASSFYSGRSYNEQFF. The CDR3 nucleotides read TGTGCCAGCAGTTTCTATAGCGGGAGGTCCTACAATGAGCAGTTCTTC.

V usage is TRBV7-9 and J usage is TRBJ2-7, with D perhaps TRBD1 (5 bases). V shed 6 bases and J shed 3 bases, with 12 bases lying between them. Per germline, CDR1 SEHNR and CDR2 FQNEAQ (reference sequence). CDR3 length: 13 residues. The CDR3 loop reads CASSRQLIYEQYF. CDR3 DNA sequence: TGTGCCAGCAGTAGACAGTTGATCTACGAGCAGTACTTC.

This clonotype was counted between two and nine times. The chain is built from TRBV7-2 and TRBJ2-3, with D unclear. Trimming took 7 bases from V and 2 from J, leaving 10 bases between them. The CDR3 totals 13 residues. CDR1 and CDR2 from the germline V gene are SGHTA and FQGNSA. CDR3 DNA sequence: TGTGCCAGCAACCCGGTTAACACAGATACGCAGTATTTT. It is translated as CASNPVNTDTQYF. The full variable domain, rest sourced from reference TRBV7-2 and TRBJ2-3, is GAGVSQSPSNKVTEKGKDVELRCDPISGHTALYWYRQSLGQGLEFLIYFQGNSAPDKSGLPSDRFSAERTGGSVSTLTIQRTQQEDSAVYLCASNPVNTDTQYFGPGTRLTVL.

This clonotype was counted only a few times. An end of the junction differs from the germline gene, which may be a read error. The rearrangement joins TRBV7-7 to TRBJ2-5; D is perhaps TRBD2 (5 bases). This CDR3 contains 16 residues. CDR1 and CDR2 from the germline V gene are SSHAT and FNYEAQ (reference sequence). This chain's CDR3 is CASSSRVAGLRETQYF. The DNA of the CDR3 is TGTGCTAGCAGCTCCCGTGTAGCAGGACTTCGAGAGACCCAGTACTTC.